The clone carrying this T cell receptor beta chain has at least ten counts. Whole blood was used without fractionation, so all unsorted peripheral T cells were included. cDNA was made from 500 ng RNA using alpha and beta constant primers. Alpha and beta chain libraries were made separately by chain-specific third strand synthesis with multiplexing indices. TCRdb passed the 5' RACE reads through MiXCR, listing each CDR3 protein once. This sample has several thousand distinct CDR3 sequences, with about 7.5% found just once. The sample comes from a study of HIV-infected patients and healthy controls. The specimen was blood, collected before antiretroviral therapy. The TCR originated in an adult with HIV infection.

Here the CDR3 DNA reads TGTGCCAGCAGCTTACTCCCGACGGGGAACACTGAAGCTTTCTTT. Its protein is CASSLLPTGNTEAFF. This sequence joins TRBV7-3 and TRBJ1-1; the D is unclear. Germline V gene data show CDR1 as SGHTA and CDR2 as FQGTGA. Trimming left V 2 bases short and J 1 base short, with 11 bases between. The CDR3 is 15 amino acids.